These 14 T cell receptor beta chains share one sample of origin, sequenced in a study of OX40 agonist ivuxolimab in advanced cancers. The method was immunoSEQ multiplex PCR; TCRdb's version includes in-frame clones alone and lacks a portion of them. The sample lists tens of thousands of clones; over 80% were seen once. The sequenced sample was CD4+ or CD8+ T cells sorted from blood, obtained in a trial of the OX40 agonist ivuxolimab. These receptors came from an adult with an advanced solid tumor such as melanoma, head and neck, liver or kidney cancer.

This clone has just a few counts. The gene calls are TRBV27 and TRBJ1-5; possibly TRBD1 for D (5 bases). The V gene lost 7 bases and the J gene lost 5 bases, with 21 bases spanning the gap. The V gene's germline CDR1 is MNHEY and CDR2 SMNVEV (reference sequence). The CDR3 runs to 16 residues. This CDR3 reads CASMGGGASFHQPQHF. CDR3 bases: TGTGCCAGCATGGGCGGAGGGGCATCGTTTCATCAGCCCCAGCATTTT.

The chain has TRBV18 and TRBJ1-4; D not certain. Trimming removed 3 bases from V and 3 bases from J, with 8 bases in between. CDR1 is KGHSH, CDR2 LQKENI, per germline. The CDR3 covers 14 residues. The CDR3 DNA reads TGTGCCAGCTCACCTGACGGGGCTAATGAAAAACTGTTTTTT. Translation: CASSPDGANEKLFF.

The chain links TRBV9 to TRBJ2-2, with unresolved D. The CDR3 runs to 15 residues. Germline CDR1 and CDR2: SGDLS and YYNGEE. V was pared by 0 bases and J by 1 base, with 7 bases between. The CDR3 DNA is TGTGCCAGCAGCGTAGGTCCGTTGAACACCGGGGAGCTGTTTTTT. This encodes CASSVGPLNTGELFF.

The chain is built from TRBV27 and TRBJ1-6; D remains unclear. The germline V and J ends were trimmed by 3 bases and 7 bases, with 10 bases remaining between them. This CDR3 contains 14 residues. Per the germline V gene, CDR1 is MNHEY and CDR2 is SMNVEV (reference sequence). The CDR3 is CASSLGAQNSPLHF. The DNA for the CDR3 is TGTGCCAGCAGTTTGGGTGCTCAAAATTCACCCCTCCACTTT.

The V gene is TRBV28, the J gene TRBJ2-6; D gene ambiguous. Germline V gene data show CDR1 as MDHEN and CDR2 as SYDVKM. This CDR3 region has 14 residues. Deletions cut 5 bases from V and 3 bases from J, with 8 bases between. CDR3 protein: CASSPSGGANVLTF. The DNA of the CDR3 is TGTGCCAGCAGTCCCTCAGGTGGGGCCAACGTCCTGACTTTC. Drawing the rest from reference TRBV28 and TRBJ2-6, the complete variable domain is DVKVTQSSRYLVKRTGEKVFLECVQDMDHENMFWYRQDPGLGLRLIYFSYDVKMKEKGDIPEGYSVSREKKERFSLILESASTNQTSMYLCASSPSGGANVLTFGAGSRLTVL.

The V gene is TRBV5-5, the J gene TRBJ1-4; D uncertain. Trimming stripped 4 bases from V and 1 base from J, with 17 bases between. Germline CDR1 reads SGHKS; CDR2 reads YYEKEE (reference sequence). CDR3 length: 17 residues. In nucleotides, the CDR3 is TGTGCCAGCAGCCCCTTCTGGAGATCCCTAACTAATGAAAAACTGTTTTTT. It is translated as CASSPFWRSLTNEKLFF.

The chain joins TRBV11-3 to TRBJ2-1; 11 bases are shared with TRBD2. V shed 4 bases and J 5 bases; nucleotides not matched to a gene: 4. CDR1 is SGHNT and CDR2 is YENEEA in the germline V gene. The CDR3 contains 15 residues. In nucleotides, the CDR3 is TGTGCCAGCAGCTCAAGGGGACTAGCGGACAATGAGCAGTTCTTC. This codes for CASSSRGLADNEQFF.

The V gene is TRBV19, the J gene TRBJ2-1; 12 nucleotides line up with TRBD2. In germline, CDR1 is LNHDA, CDR2 SQIVND (reference sequence). With 3 bases clipped from V and 12 bases from J, the junction kept 12 bases outside the gene matches. CDR3 length equals 16 residues. DNA for the CDR3: TGTGCCAGTAGTATTGGGGCTAGCGGGGGGGCCTCTGTGCAGTTCTTC. Protein product: CASSIGASGGASVQFF.

V is TRBV9 and J is TRBJ1-3; D might be TRBD1 (5 bases). The CDR3 has 16 residues. Germline CDR1 is SGDLS and CDR2 is YYNGEE. V was cut by 1 base and J by 0 bases, with 11 bases left in between. CDR3 bases: TGTGCCAGCAGCGTAATGGGGGTCCTCTCTGGAAACACCATATATTTT. Translating it yields CASSVMGVLSGNTIYF.

The rearrangement joins TRBV13 to TRBJ2-7; no clear D gene. The CDR3 covers 11 residues. The V gene lost 5 bases and the J gene lost 3 bases, with 5 bases spanning the gap. CDR1 is PRHDT, CDR2 FYEKMQ, per germline (reference sequence). In DNA form, the CDR3 reads TGTGCCAGCAGCCAAAACTACGAGCAGTACTTC. Protein: CASSQNYEQYF.

The V gene is TRBV2, the J gene TRBJ1-5, with D possibly matching TRBD1 (5 bases). Trimming took off 1 base at V and 6 bases at J, with 13 bases between the two ends. The CDR3 has 15 amino acids. Germline V gene sequence: CDR1 SNHLY, CDR2 FYNNEI. As DNA, the CDR3 is TGTGCCAGCAGTGAAGTCGGATGGGGGAGTCAGCCCCAGCATTTT. The encoded protein is CASSEVGWGSQPQHF.

The V call is TRBV30, the J call TRBJ2-1; unclear D gene. The germline V and J ends were trimmed by 0 bases and 9 bases, with 6 bases remaining between them. Germline V gene sequence: CDR1 GTSNPN, CDR2 SVGIG (reference sequence). The length of the CDR3 is 11 residues. The CDR3: CAWSVDGEQFF. Written as DNA, the CDR3 is TGTGCCTGGAGTGTGGATGGTGAGCAGTTCTTC.

The rearrangement uses TRBV4-2 and TRBJ1-4; unclear D gene. V shed 3 bases and J shed 8 bases, with 10 bases lying between them. Germline V CDR1 and CDR2: LGHNA, YNFKEQ. The CDR3 length is 13 residues. The CDR3 loop reads CASSQERREKLFF. The DNA of the CDR3 is TGTGCCAGCAGCCAGGAGAGGAGGGAAAAACTGTTTTTT.

The count of this clone is one. The chain couples TRBV2 to TRBJ2-7; D gene ambiguous. The germline V gene has CDR1 SNHLY and CDR2 FYNNEI. V dropped 3 bases and J dropped 0 bases, with 12 bases sitting between them. CDR3 length: 15 residues. CDR3 in amino acids: CASSDVLKSSYEQYF. The CDR3 region has the DNA TGTGCCAGCAGTGATGTACTAAAGTCCTCCTACGAGCAGTACTTC.